This record looks at one TCR beta chain sequence and its context. The antigen remains unidentified. Germline CDR1 reads SGHTA; CDR2 reads FQGNSA. CDR3 length: 15 amino acids. Trimming took off 4 bases at V and 1 base at J, with 13 bases between the two ends. The data were obtained in a study of T cell responses to AZD1222 COVID-19 vaccine. Only in-frame clones appear in the TCRdb table, and some are missing; sequencing was by immunoSEQ multiplex PCR. The sample shows over 150,000 clones, 85% to 95% of them seen only once. General observations from the study: Sampling that yielded the repertoires occurred only after the peak T cell response.

The sequence was obtained from an adult in good health. The gene calls are TRBV7-2 and TRBJ1-1; tentative D call: TRBD1 (6 bases). The sequencing used peripheral blood, collected on day 0 of AZD1222 vaccination. Here the CDR3 reads CASSSRDTQNTEAFF. For the CDR3, the DNA is TGTGCCAGCAGCTCCCGGGACACCCAGAACACTGAAGCTTTCTTT.